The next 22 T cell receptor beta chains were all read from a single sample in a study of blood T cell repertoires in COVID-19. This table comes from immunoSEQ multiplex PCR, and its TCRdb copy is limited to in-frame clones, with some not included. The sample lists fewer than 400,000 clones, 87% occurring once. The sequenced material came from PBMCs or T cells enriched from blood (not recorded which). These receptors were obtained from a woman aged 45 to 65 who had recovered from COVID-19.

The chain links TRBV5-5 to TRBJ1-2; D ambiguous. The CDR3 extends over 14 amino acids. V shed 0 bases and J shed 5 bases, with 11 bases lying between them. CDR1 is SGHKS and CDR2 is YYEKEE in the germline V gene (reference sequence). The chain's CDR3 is CASSLEQVPYGYTF. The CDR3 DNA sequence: TGTGCCAGCAGCTTGGAGCAGGTTCCTTATGGCTACACCTTC. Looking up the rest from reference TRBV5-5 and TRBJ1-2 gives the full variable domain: DAGVTQSPTHLIKTRGQQVTLRCSPISGHKSVSWYQQVLGQGPQFIFQYYEKEERGRGNFPDRFSARQFPNYSSELNVNALLLGDSALYLCASSLEQVPYGYTFGSGTRLTVV.

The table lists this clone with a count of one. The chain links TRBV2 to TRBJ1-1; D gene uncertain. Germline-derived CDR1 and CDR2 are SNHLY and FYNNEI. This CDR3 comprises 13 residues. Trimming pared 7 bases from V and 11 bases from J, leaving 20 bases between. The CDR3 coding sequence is TGTGCCAGCACCCCGAATATTCGAGGTGACGCTTTCTTT. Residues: CASTPNIRGDAFF.

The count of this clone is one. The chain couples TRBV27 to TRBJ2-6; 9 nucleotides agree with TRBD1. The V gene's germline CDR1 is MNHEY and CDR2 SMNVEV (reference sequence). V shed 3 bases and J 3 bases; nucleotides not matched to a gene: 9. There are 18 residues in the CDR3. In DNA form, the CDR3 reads TGTGCCAGCAGTTTGCGTTCCGGGACAGGGTATGGGGCCAACGTCCTGACTTTC. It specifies CASSLRSGTGYGANVLTF.

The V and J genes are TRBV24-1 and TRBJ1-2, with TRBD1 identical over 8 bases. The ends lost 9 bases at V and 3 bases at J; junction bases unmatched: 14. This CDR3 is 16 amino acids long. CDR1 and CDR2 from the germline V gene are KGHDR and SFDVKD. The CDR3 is CATSETGGSSDYGYTF. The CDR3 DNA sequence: TGTGCCACCTCAGAAACAGGGGGAAGTTCAGACTATGGCTACACCTTC.

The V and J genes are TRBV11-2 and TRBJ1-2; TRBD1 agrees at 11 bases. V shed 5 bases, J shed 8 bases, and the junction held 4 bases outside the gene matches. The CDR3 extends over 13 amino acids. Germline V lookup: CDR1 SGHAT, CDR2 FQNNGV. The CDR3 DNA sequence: TGTGCCAGCAGCCGGGACAGGGGGGAAGGCTACACCTTC. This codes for CASSRDRGEGYTF.

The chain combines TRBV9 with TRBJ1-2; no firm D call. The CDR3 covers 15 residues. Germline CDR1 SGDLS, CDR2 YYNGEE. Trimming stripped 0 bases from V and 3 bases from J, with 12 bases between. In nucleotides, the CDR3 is TGTGCCAGCAGCGTAGCTGTGAAAGCCTACTATGGCTACACCTTC. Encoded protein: CASSVAVKAYYGYTF. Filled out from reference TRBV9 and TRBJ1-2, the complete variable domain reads DSGVTQTPKHLITATGQRVTLRCSPRSGDLSVYWYQQSLDQGLQFLIQYYNGEERAKGNILERFSAQQFPDLHSELNLSSLELGDSALYFCASSVAVKAYYGYTFGSGTRLTVV.

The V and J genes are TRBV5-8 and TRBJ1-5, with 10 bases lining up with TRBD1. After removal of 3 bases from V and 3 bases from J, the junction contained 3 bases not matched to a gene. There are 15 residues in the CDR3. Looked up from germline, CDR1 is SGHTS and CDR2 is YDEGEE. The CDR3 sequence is CASSYGTGDNQPQHF. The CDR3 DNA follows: TGTGCCAGCAGCTACGGGACAGGGGACAATCAGCCCCAGCATTTT.

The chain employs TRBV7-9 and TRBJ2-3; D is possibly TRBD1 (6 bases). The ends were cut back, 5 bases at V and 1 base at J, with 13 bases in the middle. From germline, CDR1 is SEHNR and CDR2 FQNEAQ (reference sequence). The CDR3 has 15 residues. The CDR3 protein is CASSPQGWGTDTQYF. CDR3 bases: TGTGCCAGCAGCCCACAGGGATGGGGCACAGATACGCAGTATTTT. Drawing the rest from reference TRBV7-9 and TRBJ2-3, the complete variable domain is DTGVSQNPRHKITKRGQNVTFRCDPISEHNRLYWYRQTLGQGPEFLTYFQNEAQLEKSRLLSDRFSAERPKGSFSTLEIQRTEQGDSAMYLCASSPQGWGTDTQYFGPGTRLTVL.

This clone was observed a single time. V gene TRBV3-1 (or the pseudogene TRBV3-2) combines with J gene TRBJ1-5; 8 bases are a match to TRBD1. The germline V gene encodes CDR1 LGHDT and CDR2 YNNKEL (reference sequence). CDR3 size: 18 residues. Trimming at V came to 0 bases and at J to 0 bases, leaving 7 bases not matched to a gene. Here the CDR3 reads CASSQDRGLPNSNQPQHF. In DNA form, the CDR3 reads TGTGCCAGCAGCCAAGACAGGGGGCTCCCTAATAGCAATCAGCCCCAGCATTTT.

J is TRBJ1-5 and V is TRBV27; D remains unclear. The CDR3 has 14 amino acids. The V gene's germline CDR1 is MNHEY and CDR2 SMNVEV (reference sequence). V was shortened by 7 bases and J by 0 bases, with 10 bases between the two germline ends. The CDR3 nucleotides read TGTGCCAGCAATCGTGAGGGTAGCAATCAGCCCCAGCATTTT. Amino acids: CASNREGSNQPQHF.

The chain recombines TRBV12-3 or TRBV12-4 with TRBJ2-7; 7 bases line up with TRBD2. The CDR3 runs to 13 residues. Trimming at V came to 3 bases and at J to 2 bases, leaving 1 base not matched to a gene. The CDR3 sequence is CASSFGGAYEQYF. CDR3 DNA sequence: TGTGCCAGCAGTTTTGGGGGGGCCTACGAGCAGTACTTC.

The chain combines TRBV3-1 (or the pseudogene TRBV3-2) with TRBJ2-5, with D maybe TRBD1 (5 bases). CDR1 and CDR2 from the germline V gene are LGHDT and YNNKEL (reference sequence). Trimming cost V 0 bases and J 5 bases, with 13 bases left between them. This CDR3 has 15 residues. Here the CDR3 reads CASSQDSTDGETQYF. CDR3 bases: TGTGCCAGCAGCCAAGATTCGACAGACGGCGAGACCCAGTACTTC.

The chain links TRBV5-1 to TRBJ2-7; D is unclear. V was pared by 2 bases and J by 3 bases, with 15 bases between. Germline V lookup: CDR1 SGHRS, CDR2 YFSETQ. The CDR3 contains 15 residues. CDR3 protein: CASSLETGHLYEQYF. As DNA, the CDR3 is TGCGCCAGCAGCTTAGAAACGGGTCACCTCTACGAGCAGTACTTC.

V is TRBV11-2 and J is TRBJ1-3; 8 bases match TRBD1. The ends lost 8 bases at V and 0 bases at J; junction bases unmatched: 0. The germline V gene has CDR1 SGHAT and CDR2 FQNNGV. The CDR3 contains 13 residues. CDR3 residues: CASGQGSGNTIYF. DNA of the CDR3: TGTGCCAGCGGACAGGGCTCTGGAAACACCATATATTTT.

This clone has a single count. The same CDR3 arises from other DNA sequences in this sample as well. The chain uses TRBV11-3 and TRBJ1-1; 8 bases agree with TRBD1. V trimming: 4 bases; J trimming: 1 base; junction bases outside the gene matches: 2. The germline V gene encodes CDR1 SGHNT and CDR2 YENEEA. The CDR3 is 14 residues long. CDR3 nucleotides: TGTGCCAGCAGCTCTGGACAGGGGAACACTGAAGCTTTCTTT. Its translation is CASSSGQGNTEAFF. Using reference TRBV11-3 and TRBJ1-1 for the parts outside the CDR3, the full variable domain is EAGVVQSPRYKIIEKKQPVAFWCNPISGHNTLYWYLQNLGQGPELLIRYENEEAVDDSQLPKDRFSAERLKGVDSTLKIQPAELGDSAVYLCASSSGQGNTEAFFGQGTRLTVV.

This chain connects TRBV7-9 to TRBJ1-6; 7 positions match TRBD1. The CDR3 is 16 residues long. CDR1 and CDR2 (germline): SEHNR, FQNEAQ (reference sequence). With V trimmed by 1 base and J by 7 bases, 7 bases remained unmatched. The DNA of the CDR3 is TGTGCCAGCAGCTTAGAAGGTCAAGGGGGCAATTCACCCCTCCACTTT. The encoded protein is CASSLEGQGGNSPLHF.

CDR3 sequence reads: CASSLRLAPLHF. The CDR3 coding sequence is TGTGCCAGCAGTTTGCGGTTGGCACCCCTCCACTTT. The V gene is TRBV28, the J gene TRBJ1-6; no reliable D call. Deletions cut 3 bases from V and 11 bases from J, with 8 bases between. The CDR3 length is 12 residues. CDR1 is MDHEN, CDR2 SYDVKM, per germline.

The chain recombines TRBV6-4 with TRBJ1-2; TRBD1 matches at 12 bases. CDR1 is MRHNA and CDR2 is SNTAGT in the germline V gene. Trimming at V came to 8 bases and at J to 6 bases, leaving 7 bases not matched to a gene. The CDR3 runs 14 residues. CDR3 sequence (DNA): TGTGCCAGCGGCACCGGGACAGGGGGCGATGGCTACACCTTC. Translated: CASGTGTGGDGYTF.

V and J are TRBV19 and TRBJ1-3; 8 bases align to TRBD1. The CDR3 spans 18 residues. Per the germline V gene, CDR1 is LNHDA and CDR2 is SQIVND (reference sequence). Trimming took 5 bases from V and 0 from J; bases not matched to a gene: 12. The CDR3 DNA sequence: TGTGCCAGTAGTCCCCTCGACAGGGGACCGTTCTCTGGAAACACCATATATTTT. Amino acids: CASSPLDRGPFSGNTIYF.

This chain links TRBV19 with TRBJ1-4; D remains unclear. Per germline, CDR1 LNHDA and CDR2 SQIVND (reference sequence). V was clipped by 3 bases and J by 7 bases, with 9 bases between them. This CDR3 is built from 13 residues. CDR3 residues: CASSIMSGEKLFF. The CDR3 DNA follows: TGTGCCAGTAGTATTATGAGTGGTGAAAAACTGTTTTTT. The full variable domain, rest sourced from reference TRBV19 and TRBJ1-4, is DGGITQSPKYLFRKEGQNVTLSCEQNLNHDAMYWYRQDPGQGLRLIYYSQIVNDFQKGDIAEGYSVSREKKESFPLTVTSAQKNPTAFYLCASSIMSGEKLFFGSGTQLSVL.

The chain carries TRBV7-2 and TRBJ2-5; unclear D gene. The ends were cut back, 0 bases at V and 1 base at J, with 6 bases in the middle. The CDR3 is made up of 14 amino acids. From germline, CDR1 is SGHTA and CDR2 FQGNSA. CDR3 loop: CASSLASGQETQYF. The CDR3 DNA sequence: TGTGCCAGCAGCTTAGCGTCGGGCCAAGAGACCCAGTACTTC.

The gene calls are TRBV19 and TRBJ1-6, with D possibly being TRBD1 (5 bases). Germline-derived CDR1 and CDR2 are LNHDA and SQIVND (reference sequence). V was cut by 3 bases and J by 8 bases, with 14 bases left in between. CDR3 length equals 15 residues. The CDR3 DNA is TGTGCCAGTAGTATGGACAACCTGGGGTATTCACCCCTCCACTTT. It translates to CASSMDNLGYSPLHF. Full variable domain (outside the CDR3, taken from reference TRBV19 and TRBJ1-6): DGGITQSPKYLFRKEGQNVTLSCEQNLNHDAMYWYRQDPGQGLRLIYYSQIVNDFQKGDIAEGYSVSREKKESFPLTVTSAQKNPTAFYLCASSMDNLGYSPLHFGNGTRLTVT.